These 22 T cell receptor beta chains came from one sample sequenced in a study of T-cell memory formation after mild COVID-19 (TCRdb year 2021). Library generation was performed with 5' RACE. Sequenced on an Illumina NovaSeq 6000. TCRdb reprocessed the public reads (quality trimming at Q25 with fastp, clone calling with MiXCR) and kept in-frame beta chains. Every distinct CDR3 protein forms one entry, paired with its most common genes and DNA. The sample contains around 340,000 distinct CDR3 sequences, around 15% of them found a single time. The top ten hold about 22% of the sample. The specimen was PBMCs or a T cell subset sorted from them (not recorded which). The receptors derive from a man between 18 and 35 years old who had mild COVID-19 (a few samples of this study predate the infection). The sample titles of this study are shuffled in the database, so cell type and time point are left out; the donor was told from shared clones.

This rearrangement joins TRBV28 to TRBJ1-2; D is undetermined. Germline lookup yields CDR1 MDHEN and CDR2 SYDVKM. Trimming took off 4 bases at V and 11 bases at J, with 17 bases between the two ends. CDR3 length: 13 amino acids. The CDR3 DNA reads as TGTGCCAGCAGTTCTGCCCTCGGTTCGGGGTACACCTTC. Amino acid sequence: CASSSALGSGYTF.

The chain is built from TRBV6-2 or TRBV6-3 and TRBJ2-4, with 7 bases fitting TRBD1. Germline-derived CDR1 and CDR2 are MNHEY and SVGEGT. This CDR3 contains 14 residues. Trimming cost V 0 bases and J 6 bases; bases outside gene matches: 2. The CDR3 loop reads CASSYSKGANIQYF. CDR3 DNA: TGTGCCAGCAGTTACTCTAAGGGGGCAAACATTCAGTACTTC.

The table lists this clonotype with a few counts. In nucleotides, the CDR3 is TGCAGTGCTAGAAGTACTAGGGACTACGAGCAGTACTTC. It codes for CSARSTRDYEQYF. The chain couples TRBV20-1 to TRBJ2-7, with D perhaps matching TRBD2 (5 bases). Germline assignment: CDR1 DFQATT and CDR2 SNEGSKA (reference sequence). With 2 bases removed from V and 3 bases from J, the gap between germline ends came to 11 bases. The CDR3 has 13 amino acids.

J is TRBJ2-3 and V is TRBV2; 10 bases align to TRBD2. The CDR3 sequence is 14 residues long. Germline lookup yields CDR1 SNHLY and CDR2 FYNNEI. V shed 4 bases, J shed 4 bases, and the junction held 2 bases outside the gene matches. The CDR3 bases are TGTGCCAGCAGTGGTGGACTAGCGGCAGATACGCAGTATTTT. Protein product: CASSGGLAADTQYF.

CDR3 DNA: TGCGCCAGCAGCCAAGAAAGGAGGACAGGGCGGCACTATGGCTACACCTTC. It specifies CASSQERRTGRHYGYTF. The chain couples TRBV4-3 to TRBJ1-2; 8 bases are a match to TRBD1. Unmatched junction bases numbered 9, after V lost 0 bases and J lost 3 bases. CDR1 is LGHNA, CDR2 YSLEER, per germline. This CDR3 contains 17 residues.

This clonotype was seen ten or more times. This chain links TRBV7-9 with TRBJ1-1; D may be TRBD1 (5 bases). Trimming cost V 7 bases and J 7 bases, with 19 bases left between them. The germline gives CDR1 SEHNR, CDR2 FQNEAQ (reference sequence). The length of the CDR3 is 14 residues. CDR3 coding DNA: TGTGCCAGCACCACCCCGGGGGTCGGGTATGAAGCTTTCTTT. Translating it yields CASTTPGVGYEAFF.

This clonotype has only a few counts. CDR3 coding DNA: TGTGCCAGCAGCCCTGGTGTCGGGGAGCTGTTTTTT. Its translation is CASSPGVGELFF. This chain uses TRBV7-6 with TRBJ2-2; D call uncertain. The V gene's germline CDR1 is SGHVS and CDR2 FNYEAQ. This CDR3 is 12 amino acids long. Trimming shortened V by 5 bases and J by 7 bases, and 8 bases separated the two germline ends.

CDR3 sequence reads: CASSSTGVFYGYTF. CDR3 DNA: TGCGCCAGCAGCTCGACAGGTGTATTCTATGGCTACACCTTC. The rearrangement links TRBV5-1 to TRBJ1-2, with a possible D match to TRBD1 (6 bases). Trimming stripped 3 bases from V and 4 bases from J, with 13 bases between. In germline, CDR1 is SGHRS, CDR2 YFSETQ. The CDR3 runs 14 residues.

The V call is TRBV6-6, the J call TRBJ2-5, with a weak D call TRBD1 (6 bases). In germline, CDR1 is MNHNY, CDR2 SVGAGI (reference sequence). V was pared by 7 bases and J by 5 bases, with 14 bases between. This CDR3 is 13 amino acids long. CDR3 amino acids: CASTSGDKETQYF. DNA for the CDR3: TGTGCCAGCACCTCCGGGGACAAGGAGACCCAGTACTTC.

A few counts support this clonotype. The rearrangement uses TRBV20-1 and TRBJ2-3; TRBD2 matches 10 bases. The germline gives CDR1 DFQATT, CDR2 SNEGSKA (reference sequence). CDR3 length: 14 residues. J gave up 4 bases and V 8 bases, and 9 bases lay outside the gene matches. CDR3 sequence reads: CSSPGSGGPDTQYF. The CDR3 DNA reads TGCAGTAGCCCAGGTAGCGGGGGGCCAGATACGCAGTATTTT.

The V and J genes are TRBV3-1 and TRBJ2-2, with D perhaps given as TRBD1 or TRBD2 (6 bases each). The germline V gene encodes CDR1 LGHDT and CDR2 YNNKEL (reference sequence). Trimming left V 2 bases short and J 3 bases short, with 10 bases between. The CDR3 extends over 15 amino acids. The CDR3, as DNA: TGTGCCAGCAGCCAACCGGGGGCCGACACCGGGGAGCTGTTTTTT. Encoded protein: CASSQPGADTGELFF.

The V and J genes are TRBV2 and TRBJ2-3, with 16 bases identical to TRBD2. The V and J ends lost 2 bases and 5 bases, in that order; junction bases with no gene match: 10. Germline CDR1 reads SNHLY; CDR2 reads FYNNEI. The CDR3 has 19 amino acids. The DNA of the CDR3 is TGTGCCAGCAGTGAACCCGGGACTAGCGGGGGGGCCTGGAGAGATACGCAGTATTTT. It yields the protein CASSEPGTSGGAWRDTQYF. Full variable domain (rest looked up from reference TRBV2 and TRBJ2-3): EPEVTQTPSHQVTQMGQEVILRCVPISNHLYFYWYRQILGQKVEFLVSFYNNEISEKSEIFDDQFSVERPDGSNFTLKIRSTKLEDSAMYFCASSEPGTSGGAWRDTQYFGPGTRLTVL.

This clonotype showed up just a few times. The CDR3, as DNA: TGCGCCAGCAGCCTAGGGACTAGCGGGGGGGCTTATGAGCAGTTCTTC. Translated, it gives CASSLGTSGGAYEQFF. The J gene is TRBJ2-1, the V gene TRBV4-3; 16 bases are a match to TRBD2. With V trimmed by 4 bases and J by 8 bases, 5 bases remained unmatched. The CDR3 loop spans 16 amino acids. Germline loops: CDR1 LGHNA, CDR2 YSLEER.

The chain links TRBV12-3 or TRBV12-4 to TRBJ1-2, with 7 nucleotides matching TRBD1. This CDR3 is built from 15 residues. J was trimmed by 4 bases and V by 2 bases; bases with no gene match: 7. The CDR3 sequence: CASSLLGRGSYGYTF. CDR3 bases: TGTGCCAGCAGTTTACTTGGCAGGGGGAGCTATGGCTACACCTTC.

V and J are TRBV18 and TRBJ1-2; the match to TRBD1 covers 7 bases. Trimming removed 3 bases from V and 6 bases from J; junction bases left unmatched: 10. The CDR3 has 15 amino acids. CDR1 is KGHSH and CDR2 is LQKENI in the germline V gene. The CDR3 is CASSPGTAPEDGYTF. The CDR3 DNA reads TGTGCCAGCTCACCCGGGACAGCCCCCGAGGATGGCTACACCTTC.

This clonotype was seen repeatedly, ten times or more. A read error may account for a junction end that differs from germline. The chain couples TRBV7-2 to TRBJ1-2; 7 bases align to TRBD1. This CDR3 has 12 amino acids. Germline CDR1 reads SGHTA; CDR2 reads FQGNSA. CDR3 bases: TGTGCCAGCAGTTACTCCCGGGACAGAGAAAAATTC. Translation gives CASSYSRDREKF.

This clonotype was observed a handful of times. The genes are TRBV29-1 and TRBJ2-7, with D perhaps matching TRBD1 or TRBD2 (5 bases each). This CDR3 comprises 13 residues. Germline CDR1 reads SQVTM; CDR2 reads ANQGSEA. With 2 bases removed from V and 2 bases from J, the gap between germline ends came to 10 bases. CDR3 in amino acids: CSVERGVPYEQYF. Here the CDR3 DNA reads TGCAGCGTTGAAAGGGGAGTCCCCTACGAGCAGTACTTC.

This clonotype occurred a few times. J is TRBJ2-5 and V is TRBV5-1, with 9 bases aligning to TRBD1. J gave up 5 bases and V 0 bases, and 8 bases lay outside the gene matches. This CDR3 is built from 16 residues. Germline V CDR1 and CDR2: SGHRS, YFSETQ. The CDR3 is CASSLGTGGAWETQYF. The CDR3 DNA sequence: TGCGCCAGCAGCTTGGGTACAGGGGGCGCTTGGGAGACCCAGTACTTC. Full variable domain (outside the CDR3, taken from reference TRBV5-1 and TRBJ2-5): KAGVTQTPRYLIKTRGQQVTLSCSPISGHRSVSWYQQTPGQGLQFLFEYFSETQRNKGNFPGRFSGRQFSNSRSEMNVSTLELGDSALYLCASSLGTGGAWETQYFGPGTRLLVL.

There are a few counts of this clonotype. The chain uses TRBV7-8 and TRBJ1-2, with unresolved D. V dropped 3 bases and J dropped 3 bases, with 11 bases sitting between them. There are 14 residues in the CDR3. CDR1 is SGHVS, CDR2 FQNEAQ, per germline. Here the CDR3 reads CASSLFREHYGYTF. The CDR3 bases are TGTGCCAGCAGCTTGTTTAGGGAGCACTATGGCTACACCTTC. Full variable domain (rest looked up from reference TRBV7-8 and TRBJ1-2): GAGVSQSPRYKVAKRGQDVALRCDPISGHVSLFWYQQALGQGPEFLTYFQNEAQLDKSGLPSDRFFAERPEGSVSTLKIQRTQQEDSAVYLCASSLFREHYGYTFGSGTRLTVV.

The V call is TRBV4-1, the J call TRBJ2-1, with D unresolved. The ends were cut back, 1 base at V and 7 bases at J, with 14 bases in the middle. The CDR3 loop spans 15 amino acids. Germline-derived CDR1 and CDR2 are MGHRA and YSYEKL. DNA of the CDR3: TGCGCCAGCAGCCAAGGAAGTCTCGGTCCGAATGAGCAGTTCTTC. Translating gives CASSQGSLGPNEQFF.

CDR3 coding DNA: TGTGCTAGCATTCTGGGGGCTTCCCGGTACGAGCAGTACGTC. Protein: CASILGASRYEQYV. V gene TRBV7-7 combines with J gene TRBJ2-7, with D maybe TRBD1 (6 bases). Germline V gives CDR1 SSHAT, CDR2 FNYEAQ (reference sequence). The CDR3 consists of 14 residues.

This clonotype was counted once. J is TRBJ2-5 and V is TRBV2; D is possibly TRBD2 (7 bases). V was clipped by 4 bases and J by 4 bases, with 13 bases between them. Germline V gene lookup returns CDR1 SNHLY and CDR2 FYNNEI. The CDR3 contains 14 residues. The CDR3 here is CASSGPGGGETQYF. For the CDR3, the DNA is TGTGCCAGCAGTGGGCCGGGGGGCGGAGAGACCCAGTACTTC.